Listed below are T cell receptor beta chains from one sample, sequenced in a study of blood T cell repertoires in COVID-19. Here immunoSEQ multiplex PCR was the method, and the copy in TCRdb shows in-frame clones only, minus some. The profile shows some 490,000 clones, around 85% of them singletons. Material for sequencing was PBMCs or T cells enriched from blood (not recorded which). These receptors came from a woman between 55 and 75 years old who had recovered from COVID-19. CDR3s include the opening cysteine and the closing phenylalanine or tryptophan. Fields, in order: J gene, D gene, V gene, CDR3 DNA, CDR3 protein. The D gene is left open where the match is weak.

TRBJ2-6 TRBD1 TRBV24-1 TGTGCCACCAGTGACCGGACAGGGGGCTCTGGGGCCAACGTCCTGACTTTC CATSDRTGGSGANVLTF
TRBJ1-5 NA TRBV12-3/TRBV12-4 TGTGCCAGCAGTTACGGTAGCAATCAGCCCCAGCATTTT CASSYGSNQPQHF
TRBJ2-7 NA TRBV10-3 TGTGCCATCAGTGAGATCCTCTATGGGGCTGCCTACGAGCAGTACTTC CAISEILYGAAYEQYF
TRBJ1-6 TRBD1 TRBV3-1/TRBV3-2 TGTGCCAGCAGCCAGAGCAGGGGGCTAGATAATTCACCCCTCCACTTT CASSQSRGLDNSPLHF
TRBJ1-2 NA TRBV11-3 TGTGCCAGCAGCTCTGGAGGGTATGGCTACACCTTC CASSSGGYGYTF
TRBJ1-5 TRBD1 TRBV10-3 TGTGCCATCAGCCCGGACAGGGCCAATCAGCCCCAGCATTTT CAISPDRANQPQHF
TRBJ1-6 TRBD1 TRBV3-1/TRBV3-2 TGTGCCAGCAGTCGACAGGGTCCTTCACCCCTCCACTTT CASSRQGPSPLHF
TRBJ1-4 NA TRBV6-5 TGTGCCAGCAGTTACGGCGCACCACTCGGGGAAAAACTGTTTTTT CASSYGAPLGEKLFF
TRBJ1-6 NA TRBV19 TGTGCCAGTAGGGTACAGGGAATTGATAATTCACCCCTCCACTTT CASRVQGIDNSPLHF
TRBJ2-1 NA TRBV24-1 TGTGCCACCAGTGATATCCCGTACAATGAGCAGTTCTTC CATSDIPYNEQFF
TRBJ1-3 NA TRBV10-2 TGCGCCAGCAGAGTTAGAGGCTCTGGAAACACCATATATTTT CASRVRGSGNTIYF
TRBJ2-3 NA TRBV2 TGTGCCAGCAGTGAAGTGGGCCCTAGCACAGATACGCAGTATTTT CASSEVGPSTDTQYF
TRBJ1-2 NA TRBV19 TGTGCCAGTAGTATGTATGGAGTCAGCTATGGCTACACCTTC CASSMYGVSYGYTF
TRBJ1-5 TRBD1 TRBV6-5 TGTGCCAGCAGAGCACAGGGGTCCCAGCCCCAGCATTTT CASRAQGSQPQHF
TRBJ2-3 NA TRBV7-9 TGTGCCAGCAGAACAACCGGGGGAGCAGATACGCAGTATTTT CASRTTGGADTQYF
TRBJ1-1 NA TRBV9 TGTGCCAGCAGCCCCGGTCGGAATAAAGAGGACACTGAAGCTTTCTTT CASSPGRNKEDTEAFF
TRBJ2-4 TRBD1 TRBV5-1 TGCGCCAGCAGCCGAGGACAGGAAGGCAAAAACATTCAGTACTTC CASSRGQEGKNIQYF
TRBJ2-2 TRBD1 TRBV25-1 TGTGCCAGCAGTGGTCAGGGGGCGGTCACCGGGGAGCTGTTTTTT CASSGQGAVTGELFF
TRBJ1-2 TRBD1 TRBV24-1 TGTGCCACCAGTGTGGGACAGGGGCTCCGCTACACCTTC CATSVGQGLRYTF
TRBJ2-1 NA TRBV6-5 TGTGCCAGCAGTTCACGACAGGCCAGCTCCTACAATGAGCAGTTCTTC CASSSRQASSYNEQFF
TRBJ1-5 NA TRBV10-1 TGCGCCTGCTCTGGACAGCACGACAATCAGCCCCAGCATTTT CACSGQHDNQPQHF
TRBJ1-5 NA TRBV27 TGTGCCAGCAAGGGGCCCGCAGGGTGGGAAGACCAGCATTTT CASKGPAGWEDQHF
TRBJ1-2 NA TRBV30 TGTGCCTGGAGTCGTGATAGGGGGTCCTATGGCTACACCTTC CAWSRDRGSYGYTF
TRBJ1-1 TRBD1 TRBV9 TGTGCCAGCAGCGTTGGACAGGGGGCCACTGAAGCTTTCTTT CASSVGQGATEAFF
TRBJ2-7 NA TRBV5-1 TGCGCCAGCAGCTGGGCCGGGGACTACGAGCAGTACTTC CASSWAGDYEQYF
TRBJ2-1 NA TRBV9 TGTGCCAGCAGCGTAGAATCTAGCTCTTACAATGAGCAGTTCTTC CASSVESSSYNEQFF
TRBJ1-2 NA TRBV19 TGTGCCAGTAGCCACCTGGACAGCTTAGCTAACTATGGCTACACCTTC CASSHLDSLANYGYTF
TRBJ2-6 NA TRBV24-1 TGTGCCACCAGTGATTTTGATAGCTCTGGGGCCAACGTCCTGACTTTC CATSDFDSSGANVLTF
TRBJ1-3 TRBD1 TRBV5-6 TGTGCCAGCAGCTTGGCCGGGACAGTGAACACCATATATTTT CASSLAGTVNTIYF
TRBJ1-3 TRBD1 TRBV6-5 TGTGCCAGCAGTCGGGACAGGGCCTCTGGAAACACCATATATTTT CASSRDRASGNTIYF
TRBJ1-3 NA TRBV19 TGTGCCAGTAACCGCGGCCGGGACACCATATATTTT CASNRGRDTIYF
TRBJ2-4 NA TRBV6-9 TGTGCCAGCAGTTATTCGAGGAAAACTAAAAACATTCAGTACTTC CASSYSRKTKNIQYF
TRBJ2-5 TRBD2 TRBV5-1 TGCGCCAGCAGCCTGGCGGGGGGTTGGGGAGAGACCCAGTACTTC CASSLAGGWGETQYF
TRBJ2-5 TRBD2 TRBV7-2 TGTGCCAGCAGCCTCCAAGCGGGGGGTCACCAAGAGACCCAGTACTTC CASSLQAGGHQETQYF
TRBJ2-1 TRBD1 TRBV18 TGTGCCAGCTCACCGGGACAGCACAATGAGCAGTTCTTC CASSPGQHNEQFF
TRBJ1-2 NA TRBV20-1 TGCAGTGCTAGTACGGGAGGAGGCTATGGCTACACCTTC CSASTGGGYGYTF
TRBJ2-2 NA TRBV7-2 TGTGCCAGCAGCCCAAGTCGACAGATCGGGGAGCTGTTTTTT CASSPSRQIGELFF
TRBJ1-6 NA TRBV5-1 TGCGCCAGCAGTTCCAGGGTAGGTTCACCCCTCCACTTT CASSSRVGSPLHF
TRBJ1-1 NA TRBV19 TGTGCCAGTAGTAAGGGAGGCACGGCGACTGAAGCTTTCTTT CASSKGGTATEAFF
TRBJ2-1 TRBD1 TRBV4-1 TGCGCCAGCAGCCAACCGGGACAGGGGTACAATGAGCAGTTCTTC CASSQPGQGYNEQFF
TRBJ1-6 TRBD1 TRBV2 TGTGCCAGCAGCCCGGGACAGGGAAATTCACCCCTCCACTTT CASSPGQGNSPLHF
TRBJ1-4 NA TRBV5-1 TGCGCCAGCAGCCCAACTAGTGCAACTAATGAAAAACTGTTTTTT CASSPTSATNEKLFF
TRBJ1-5 NA TRBV6-5 TGTGCCACCAGCGGTGGGGCAGGCAATCAGCCCCAGCATTTT CATSGGAGNQPQHF
TRBJ2-1 TRBD1 TRBV5-6 TGTGCCACGCGAACAGGGGGCGGTGAGCAGTTCTTC CATRTGGGEQFF
TRBJ2-2 TRBD2 TRBV5-5 TGTGCCAGCAGCTTATGGACTAGCGGGGTTTTTAAGGGAACCGGGGAGCTGTTTTTT CASSLWTSGVFKGTGELFF
TRBJ1-2 NA TRBV24-1 TGTGCCACCAGTGATCTACCCCGGGGGGCCGGATATGGCTACACCTTC CATSDLPRGAGYGYTF